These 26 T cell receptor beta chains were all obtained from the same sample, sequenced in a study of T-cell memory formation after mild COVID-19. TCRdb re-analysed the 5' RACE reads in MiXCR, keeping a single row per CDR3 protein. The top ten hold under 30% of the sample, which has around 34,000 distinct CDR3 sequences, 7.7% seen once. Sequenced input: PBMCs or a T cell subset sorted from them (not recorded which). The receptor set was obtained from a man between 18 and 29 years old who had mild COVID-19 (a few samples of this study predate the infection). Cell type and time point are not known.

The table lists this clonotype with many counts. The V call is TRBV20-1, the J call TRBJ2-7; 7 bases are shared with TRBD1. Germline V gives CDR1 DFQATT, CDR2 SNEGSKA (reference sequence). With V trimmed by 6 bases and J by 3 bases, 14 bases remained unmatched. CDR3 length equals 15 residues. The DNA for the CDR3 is TGCAGTGCACAGCCGGGACAGCTCCTGCTCTACGAGCAGTACGTC. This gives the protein CSAQPGQLLLYEQYV.

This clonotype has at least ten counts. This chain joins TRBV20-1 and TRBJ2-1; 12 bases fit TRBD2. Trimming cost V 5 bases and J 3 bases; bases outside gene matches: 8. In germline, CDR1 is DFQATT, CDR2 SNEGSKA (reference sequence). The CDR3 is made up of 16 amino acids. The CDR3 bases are TGCAGTGCTCCTCCAAGGACTAGCGGGGACTACAATGAGCAGTTCTTC. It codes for CSAPPRTSGDYNEQFF.

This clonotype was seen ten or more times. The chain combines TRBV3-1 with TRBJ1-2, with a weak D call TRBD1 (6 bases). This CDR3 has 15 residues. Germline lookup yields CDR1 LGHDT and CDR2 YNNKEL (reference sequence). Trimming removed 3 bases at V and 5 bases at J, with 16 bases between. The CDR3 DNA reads TGTGCCAGCAGCCATTGGACAGTTCCCGGGTATGGCTACACCTTC. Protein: CASSHWTVPGYGYTF.

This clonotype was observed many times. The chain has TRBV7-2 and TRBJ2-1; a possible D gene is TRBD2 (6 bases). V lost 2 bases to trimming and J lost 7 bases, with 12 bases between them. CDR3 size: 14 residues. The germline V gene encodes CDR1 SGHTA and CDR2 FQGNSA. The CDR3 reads CASSLHRERNEQFF. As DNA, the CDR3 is TGTGCCAGCAGCTTACATCGGGAGAGGAATGAGCAGTTCTTC. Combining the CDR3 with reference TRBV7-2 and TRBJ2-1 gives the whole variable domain GAGVSQSPSNKVTEKGKDVELRCDPISGHTALYWYRQSLGQGLEFLIYFQGNSAPDKSGLPSDRFSAERTGGSVSTLTIQRTQQEDSAVYLCASSLHRERNEQFFGPGTRLTVL.

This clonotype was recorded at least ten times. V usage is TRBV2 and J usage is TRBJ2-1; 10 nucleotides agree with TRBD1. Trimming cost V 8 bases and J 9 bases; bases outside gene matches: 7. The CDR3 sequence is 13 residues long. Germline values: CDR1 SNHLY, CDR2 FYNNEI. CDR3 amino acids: CASSDRGDFEQFF. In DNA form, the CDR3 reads TGTGCCAGCTCGGACAGGGGGGATTTTGAGCAGTTCTTC.

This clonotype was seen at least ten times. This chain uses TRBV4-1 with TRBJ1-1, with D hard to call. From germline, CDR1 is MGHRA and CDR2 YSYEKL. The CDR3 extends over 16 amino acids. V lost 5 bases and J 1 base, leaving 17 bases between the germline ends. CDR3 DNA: TGCGCCAGCAGCAGCAGGACTGGGCAGCAGAACACTGAAGCTTTCTTT. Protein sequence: CASSSRTGQQNTEAFF.

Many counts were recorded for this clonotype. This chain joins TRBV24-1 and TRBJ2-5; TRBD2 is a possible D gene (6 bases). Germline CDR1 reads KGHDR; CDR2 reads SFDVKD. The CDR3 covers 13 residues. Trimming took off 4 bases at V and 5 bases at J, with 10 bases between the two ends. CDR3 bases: TGTGCCACCAGTGAATCCGGGACTGAGACCCAGTACTTC. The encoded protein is CATSESGTETQYF.

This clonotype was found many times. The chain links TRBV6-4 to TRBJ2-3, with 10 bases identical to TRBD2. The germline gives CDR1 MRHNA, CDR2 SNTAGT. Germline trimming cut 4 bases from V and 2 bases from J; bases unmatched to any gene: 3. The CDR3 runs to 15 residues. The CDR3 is CASSASGGATDTQYF. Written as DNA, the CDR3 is TGTGCCAGCAGTGCGAGCGGGGGGGCCACAGATACGCAGTATTTT.

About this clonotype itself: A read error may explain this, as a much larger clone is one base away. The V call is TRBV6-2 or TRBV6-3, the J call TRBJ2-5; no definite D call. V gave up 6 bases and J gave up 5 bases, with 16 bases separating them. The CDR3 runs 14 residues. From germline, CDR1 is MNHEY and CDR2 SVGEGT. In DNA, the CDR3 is TGTGCCAGCAGGTCCGTAACGGTAGGGGAGACCCAGTACTTC. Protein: CASRSVTVGETQYF.

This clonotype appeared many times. DNA of the CDR3: TGCGCCAGCAGCTTGGGAGCCGGACACGGAAACACCATATATTTT. It specifies CASSLGAGHGNTIYF. The V call is TRBV5-1, the J call TRBJ1-3; D perhaps matches TRBD1 (5 bases). The CDR3 is made up of 15 amino acids. V was shortened by 0 bases and J by 4 bases, with 11 bases between the two germline ends. Looked up from germline, CDR1 is SGHRS and CDR2 is YFSETQ.

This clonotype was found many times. CDR3 DNA: TGCGCCAGCAGCCGTATGACAGGGTCTCCTAATTCACCCCTCCACTTT. Translating gives CASSRMTGSPNSPLHF. The chain has TRBV5-1 and TRBJ1-6, with 7 bases aligning to TRBD1. There are 16 residues in the CDR3. CDR1 and CDR2 from the germline V gene are SGHRS and YFSETQ. The trim removed 4 bases at V and 6 bases at J, leaving 10 bases unmatched. The full variable domain, with the rest looked up from reference TRBV5-1 and TRBJ1-6, is KAGVTQTPRYLIKTRGQQVTLSCSPISGHRSVSWYQQTPGQGLQFLFEYFSETQRNKGNFPGRFSGRQFSNSRSEMNVSTLELGDSALYLCASSRMTGSPNSPLHFGNGTRLTVT.

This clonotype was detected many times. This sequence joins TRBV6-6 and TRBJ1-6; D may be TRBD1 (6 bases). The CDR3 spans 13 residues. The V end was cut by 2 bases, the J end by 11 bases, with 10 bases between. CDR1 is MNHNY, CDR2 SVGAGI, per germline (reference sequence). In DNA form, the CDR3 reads TGTGCCAGCAGTTACACAGGGTTGGCACCCCTCCACTTT. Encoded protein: CASSYTGLAPLHF.

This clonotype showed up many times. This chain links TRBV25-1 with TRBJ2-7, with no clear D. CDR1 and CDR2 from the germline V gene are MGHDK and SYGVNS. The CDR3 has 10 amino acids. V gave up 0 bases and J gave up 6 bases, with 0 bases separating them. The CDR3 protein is CASSEYEQYF. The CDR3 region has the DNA TGTGCCAGCAGTGAATACGAGCAGTACTTC.

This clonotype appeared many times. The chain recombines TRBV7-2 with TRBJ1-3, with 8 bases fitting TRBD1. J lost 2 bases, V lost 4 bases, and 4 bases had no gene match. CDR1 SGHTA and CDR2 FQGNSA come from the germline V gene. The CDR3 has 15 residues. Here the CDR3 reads CASSSWTGTGNTIYF. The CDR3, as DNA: TGTGCCAGCAGCTCCTGGACAGGGACTGGAAACACCATATATTTT.

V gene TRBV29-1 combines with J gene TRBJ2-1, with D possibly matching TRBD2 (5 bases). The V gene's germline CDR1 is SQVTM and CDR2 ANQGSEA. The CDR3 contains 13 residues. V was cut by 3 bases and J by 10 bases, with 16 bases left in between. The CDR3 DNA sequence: TGCAGCGTTGACACGGGGAACCTTCGGGAGCAGTTCTTC. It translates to CSVDTGNLREQFF.

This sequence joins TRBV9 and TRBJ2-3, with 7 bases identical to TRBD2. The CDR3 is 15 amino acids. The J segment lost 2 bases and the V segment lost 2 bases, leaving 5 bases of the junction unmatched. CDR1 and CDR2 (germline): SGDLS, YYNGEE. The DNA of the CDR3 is TGTGCCAGCAGCGTCTTCGGGGGGAACACAGATACGCAGTATTTT. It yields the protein CASSVFGGNTDTQYF.

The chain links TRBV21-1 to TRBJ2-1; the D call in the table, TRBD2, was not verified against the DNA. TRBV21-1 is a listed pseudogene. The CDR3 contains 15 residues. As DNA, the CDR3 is TGTGCCAGCAGCGTAAAGTGGCTAGCGCTCAATGAGCAGTTCTTC. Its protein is CASSVKWLALNEQFF.

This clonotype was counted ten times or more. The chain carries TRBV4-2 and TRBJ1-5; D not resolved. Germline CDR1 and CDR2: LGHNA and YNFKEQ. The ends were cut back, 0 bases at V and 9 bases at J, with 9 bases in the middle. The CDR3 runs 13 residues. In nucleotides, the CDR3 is TGTGCCAGCAGCCAAGATACCAGATCGCCCCAGCATTTT. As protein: CASSQDTRSPQHF.

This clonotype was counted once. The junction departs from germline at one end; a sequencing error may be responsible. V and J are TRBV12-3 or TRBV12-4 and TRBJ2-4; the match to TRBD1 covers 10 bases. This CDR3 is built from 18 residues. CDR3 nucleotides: TGTGCCTGCAGTCCTCCCCGTCGGACAGGGGGAGCCAAAAACATTCAGTACTTC. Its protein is CACSPPRRTGGAKNIQYF.

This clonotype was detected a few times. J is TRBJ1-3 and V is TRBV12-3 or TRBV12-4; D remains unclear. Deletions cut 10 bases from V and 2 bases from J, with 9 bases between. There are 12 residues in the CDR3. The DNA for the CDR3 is TGTGCCAATGCGTGGGCTGGAAACACCATATATTTT. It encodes CANAWAGNTIYF.

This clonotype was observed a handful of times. The CDR3 sequence: CASSPPGLAGGGDTQYF. The CDR3 DNA sequence: TGTGCCAGCAGCCCCCCCGGACTAGCGGGGGGTGGAGATACGCAGTATTTT. This chain connects TRBV7-2 to TRBJ2-3; 14 nucleotides line up with TRBD2. Germline V gene sequence: CDR1 SGHTA, CDR2 FQGNSA. Germline trimming cut 5 bases from V and 5 bases from J; bases unmatched to any gene: 9. The CDR3 extends over 17 amino acids.

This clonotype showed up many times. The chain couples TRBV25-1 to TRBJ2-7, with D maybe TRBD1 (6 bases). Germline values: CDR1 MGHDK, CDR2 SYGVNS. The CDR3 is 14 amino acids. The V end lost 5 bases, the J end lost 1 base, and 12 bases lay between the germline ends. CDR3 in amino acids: CASSSDRLSYEQYF. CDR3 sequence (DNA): TGTGCCAGCAGTTCCGACAGGTTATCCTACGAGCAGTACTTC.

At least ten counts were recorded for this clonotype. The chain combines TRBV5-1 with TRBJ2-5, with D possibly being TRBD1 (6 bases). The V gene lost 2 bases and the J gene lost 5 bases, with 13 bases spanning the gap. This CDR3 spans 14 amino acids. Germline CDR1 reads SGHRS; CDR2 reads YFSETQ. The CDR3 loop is CASSLLGALETQYF. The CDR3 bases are TGCGCCAGCAGCTTACTGGGGGCGTTGGAGACCCAGTACTTC.

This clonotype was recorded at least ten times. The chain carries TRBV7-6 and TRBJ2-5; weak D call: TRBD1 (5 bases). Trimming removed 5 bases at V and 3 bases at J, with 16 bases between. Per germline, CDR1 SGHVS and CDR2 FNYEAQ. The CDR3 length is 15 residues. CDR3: CASSVRQSEEETQYF. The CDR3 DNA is TGTGCCAGCAGCGTCCGACAGAGCGAAGAAGAGACCCAGTACTTC.

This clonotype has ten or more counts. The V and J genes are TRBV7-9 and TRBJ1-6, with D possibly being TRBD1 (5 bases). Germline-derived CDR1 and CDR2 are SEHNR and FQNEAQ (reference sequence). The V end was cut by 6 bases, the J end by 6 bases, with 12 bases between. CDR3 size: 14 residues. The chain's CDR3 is CASSGGGFNSPLHF. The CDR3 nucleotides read TGTGCCAGCAGTGGTGGGGGATTTAATTCACCCCTCCACTTT.

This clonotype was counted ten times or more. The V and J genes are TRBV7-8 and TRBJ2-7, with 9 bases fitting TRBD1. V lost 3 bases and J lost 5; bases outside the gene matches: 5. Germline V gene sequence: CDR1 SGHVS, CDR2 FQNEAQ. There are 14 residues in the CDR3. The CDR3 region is CASSFRDRVDEQYV. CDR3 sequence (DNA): TGTGCCAGCAGCTTTAGGGACAGGGTGGACGAGCAGTACGTC.